This TCR beta chain was sequenced in a study of response to subunit inactivated influenza vaccine. About this clonotype itself: Antigen: not known.

Study-level findings and limits: The authors proposed limited new T cell recruitment per seasonal influenza vaccination.

The CDR3 extends over 17 amino acids. With 6 bases removed from V and 4 bases from J, the gap between germline ends came to 22 bases. Germline CDR1 is MNHNS and CDR2 is SASEGT. TCRdb reprocessed the RT-PCR reads with MiXCR, giving one entry per CDR3 protein. The top ten clones hold roughly 13% of a sample with 500,000 to 650,000 distinct CDR3 sequences, under 9% of them seen once. The sequence derives from a man between 50 and 70 years old who received an inactivated influenza vaccine. The chain carries TRBV6-1 and TRBJ1-5, with D uncertain. The starting material was PBMCs from blood, obtained around 25 months after vaccination. This CDR3 reads CASSHNWDLSGNQPQHF. The CDR3 coding sequence is TGTGCCAGCAGCCACAATTGGGATCTGAGTGGAAATCAGCCCCAGCATTTT.